Here is one T cell receptor beta chain with its context. No much larger clonotype is one base removed from it; base qualities were not supplied. These data are taken from a study of graft-versus-host responses after intestinal transplantation (TCRdb year 2021). About the investigation overall: Multivisceral, liver-intestinal, or isolated intestinal transplants were received by the recipients. Anti-thymocyte globulin induction was given to all recipients, followed by maintenance tacrolimus and steroids for roughly 3 years. The cohort enrolled under 25 intestinal transplant recipients including one retransplant, and a few patients lacking pretransplant specimens were excluded. Samples from a few later patients were sequenced in-house on an Illumina MiSeq with MiXCR processing rather than by the commercial service. Graft-versus-host and host-versus-graft alloreactive T cell clones were tracked in the graft, circulation and bone marrow after intestinal transplantation using bulk TCR-beta CDR3 sequencing. Donor T cell macrochimerism was defined as a peak of at least 4% donor T cells among recipient peripheral blood mononuclear cells. Alloreactive clones were identified by sequencing pre-transplant mixed lymphocyte reaction products and comparing them with unstimulated pre-transplant donor and recipient T cells. Study-wide findings and limitations: GvH clones turned up in recipient bone marrow, with some appearing earlier in ileal mucosa or blood, a pattern consistent with an intestinal mucosal origin. Conclusions were limited by the relatively low number and heterogeneity of intestinal transplant patients. Patients with donor T cell macrochimerism had high GvH to HvG T cell clonal ratios in their allografts. Early after transplant, declines in HvG clones were associated with peak levels of circulating GvH clones.

Libraries were made using the immunoSEQ multiplex PCR assay. In most patients, genomic DNA was isolated using the Qiagen DNeasy Blood and Tissue Kit and sent frozen to Adaptive Biotechnologies for TCR sequencing. Adaptive Biotechnologies carried out high-throughput TCR-beta CDR3 sequencing of genomic DNA for most patients. The published analysis was carried out like this. Adaptive's ImmunoSEQ software was the source of the TCR sequencing data for 15 to 20 patients, while a few other patients were processed with MiXCR and VDJtools. To correct CD4 versus CD8 sorting errors, any sequence found in both subsets at a frequency ratio below 5:1 was removed. Because the origin of CDR3 nucleotide sequences shared between donor and recipient could not be assigned, those sequences were removed. To be classed as alloreactive, a clone needed at least 2-fold expansion over unstimulated cells and a minimum CFSE-low frequency of 0.002% (template counts) or 0.001% (read counts). Mappable clones were those detected in sequenced pre-transplant spleen, lymph node, or MLR CFSE-low populations of the donor or recipient. The cumulative frequency of alloreactive clones was calculated as a percentage of all sequences, weighted by copy number. Held by TCRdb, this immuneACCESS table contains in-frame sequences only and omits some clones. Under half of the omission traces to an unresolved V gene where checked; the cause of the rest is unknown. V, J and clone size are those of that table, while D and trimming were read from the DNA. In all, the sample holds 11,000 to 15,000 clones, and just over 35% of those were seen once. The top ten constitute around 2.3% of the sample.

The label giving this sample's time point can be read as: cells obtained before transplantation from donor or recipient. Mixed lymphocyte reactions plated 200,000 CFSE-labeled pre-transplant responders with 200,000 irradiated violet-dye-labeled stimulators and were cultured for roughly 6 days. Proliferating CD3+CD4+CFSE-low and CD3+CD8+CFSE-low responder cells were FACS-sorted on a BD Influx sorter after the mixed lymphocyte reaction. The CDR3 holds 14 amino acids from the cysteine to the phenylalanine. The DNA shown is the 42-base CDR3, in frame from base 1. V is pared back by 5 bases and J by 2 bases, with 12 bases lying between the germline termini. From a lookup of the germline V gene, CDR1 and CDR2 are SGHVS and FNYEAQ.

The sequence derives from a human patient who received an intestinal transplant. Rearrangement joined TRBV7-6 to TRBJ2-5; the D element could tentatively be TRBD1 or TRBD2, as 5 bases agree for each. Sequencing used alloreactive CD8+ T cells from a mixed lymphocyte reaction culture, obtained before intestinal transplant. What this sample's cell subset or site label stands for: CFSE-low proliferating T cells sorted from approximately 6-day pre-transplant mixed lymphocyte reaction (GvH or HvG direction). The DNA sequence is given as TGTGCCAGCAGCACCGGGTGGGGGCAAGAGACCCAGTACTTC. Its coded protein is CASSTGWGQETQYF.